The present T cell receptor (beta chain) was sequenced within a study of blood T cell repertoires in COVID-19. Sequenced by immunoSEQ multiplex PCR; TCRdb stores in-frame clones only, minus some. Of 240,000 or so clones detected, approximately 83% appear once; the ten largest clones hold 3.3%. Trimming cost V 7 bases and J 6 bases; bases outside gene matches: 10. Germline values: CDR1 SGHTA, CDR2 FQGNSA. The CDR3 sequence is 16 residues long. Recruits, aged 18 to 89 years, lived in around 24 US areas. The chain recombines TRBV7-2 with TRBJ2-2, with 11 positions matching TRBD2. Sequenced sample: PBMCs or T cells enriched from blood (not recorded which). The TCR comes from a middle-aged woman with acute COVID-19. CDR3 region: CASNPLAGGGAGELFF. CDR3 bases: TGTGCCAGCAACCCCCTAGCGGGAGGTGGGGCCGGGGAGCTGTTTTTT.